This record concerns one TCR beta chain sequence. The antigen is not known. A single base separates this from a much larger clone, so it may be a read error. The study co-extracted DNA and RNA from 20-30 mg of unsorted bulk tissue. This entry comes from a study of tumor-infiltrating lymphocytes in primary liver carcinoma. The study, taken as a whole, reports: Tumor region pairs outstripped tumor-adjacent and tumor-blood pairs in overlap.

Germline V CDR1 and CDR2: SGHDN, FVKESK. CDR3 length: 14 residues. V was pared by 5 bases and J by 10 bases, with 21 bases between. Total RNA (around 500 ng) served as template for TCR beta cDNA synthesis primed by a constant-region primer. Amplification in three nested multiplex PCR rounds with slightly modified ARM-PCR gave rise to TCR beta libraries. Investigators reported that the first two PCR rounds, at about 9 cycles each, used TRBV1-TRBV30 forward primers with a C-beta reverse primer. From the multiplex PCR reads, TCRdb called clonotypes with MiXCR, one entry per CDR3 protein. The sample records approximately 88,000 distinct CDR3 sequences, around 68% being singletons.

The receptor was derived from a man aged 40-49 years with primary liver carcinoma and hepatitis B virus infection. Material for sequencing was tumor-adjacent normal liver tissue. The chain employs TRBV14 and TRBJ2-7; D perhaps matches TRBD2 (5 bases). The CDR3 region has the DNA TGTGCCAGCAGCTCATTACCCGATAGCGACATACAGTACTTC. Protein: CASSSLPDSDIQYF.